The clone carrying this TCR beta chain was seen only a few times. Its target is not known. Assay: immunoSEQ multiplex PCR; the TCRdb copy retains only in-frame clones and omits some. Of about 710,000 clones listed, around 73% are singletons. This specimen comes from a study of shared clonotypes between healthy human individuals. General study points: The study found roughly 5% of naive CD4 clonotypes shared across a handful of donors. Clonotype sharing among donors, it was expected, would be affected by sequencing depth.

The V and J ends lost 3 bases and 5 bases respectively, with 13 bases between them. The CDR3 totals 15 residues. From germline, CDR1 is MDHEN and CDR2 SYDVKM. Input material: memory CD4+ T cells sorted from blood. Indicated subset: CD45RA-negative fraction. The sequence was obtained from a woman aged 30 to 39 in good health. This chain uses TRBV28 with TRBJ2-2; no definite D call. CDR3 sequence reads: CASSFLRVETGELFF. The CDR3 DNA reads TGTGCCAGCAGTTTCCTGAGAGTGGAGACCGGGGAGCTGTTTTTT.